The 27 T cell receptor beta chains below were found in one sample sequenced in a study of tumor and adjacent non-tumor tissue in lung cancer (dated by TCRdb to 2016 to 2018). Bulk unsorted tissue served as the source for RNA extraction, and RNA quality was assessed using a NanoDrop ND-1000 and an Agilent 2100. Distant non-tumor tissue taken more than 3 cm from the tumor edge was used as the normal lung sample. Receptor libraries were prepared by multiplex PCR. This sample was sequenced with an Illumina HiSeq 2500. TCRbeta libraries were constructed through three rounds of nested PCR with primers (Table S4) according to protocols modified from ARM-PCR. TCRdb's own reprocessing of the public reads used fastp at Q25 and MiXCR and kept productive beta chains. Merged by CDR3 protein, the rows form single entries marked with the most common genes and DNA. This sample is represented by almost 75,000 distinct CDR3 sequences; around 70% of them were singletons. The ten largest make up roughly 25% of the sample.

The sample was distant non-tumor lung tissue. The receptors shown here come from a woman in her forties or fifties with non-small cell lung cancer.

The gene calls are TRBV11-1 and TRBJ2-2; D is possibly TRBD1 or TRBD2 (5 bases each). From germline, CDR1 is SGHAT and CDR2 FQDESV (reference sequence). This CDR3 has 14 residues. V shed 2 bases and J shed 17 bases, with 21 bases lying between them. CDR3 amino acids: CASSLSRGIGDLFF. The CDR3, as DNA: TGTGCCAGCAGCTTATCTAGGGGCATCGGGGACCTCTTTTTT.

This clonotype was recorded only once. A read error may produce the germline difference seen at one junction end. This sequence joins TRBV4-1 and TRBJ2-7; D is perhaps TRBD1 (5 bases). The CDR3 covers 13 residues. Germline V CDR1 and CDR2: MGHRA, YSYEKL. The CDR3: CVSSQDRYYEQYF. CDR3 in DNA: TGCGTCAGCAGCCAAGACAGATACTACGAGCAGTACTTC.

On this clonotype itself: A clone one base away is much larger, so this may be a read error. The chain couples TRBV6-1 to TRBJ2-5; 8 bases line up with TRBD2. The length of the CDR3 is 16 residues. Trimming at V came to 0 bases and at J to 5 bases, leaving 8 bases not matched to a gene. CDR1 and CDR2 from the germline V gene are MNHNS and SASEGT. The CDR3 coding sequence is TGTGCCAGCAGTGAAGCTGGGCAGGAGCGGGGGGAGACCCAGTACTTC. It yields the protein CASSEAGQERGETQYF.

In its sample, this clonotype was seen once. One junction end does not reproduce the germline sequence, and a read error may be involved. The chain couples TRBV11-2 to TRBJ2-1, with TRBD2 as a possible D gene (6 bases). The CDR3 extends over 15 amino acids. Per germline, CDR1 SGHAT and CDR2 FQNNGV. CDR3 sequence: CTSGFVADAYNEQFF. As DNA, the CDR3 is TGTACCAGCGGCTTCGTAGCGGACGCCTACAATGAGCAGTTCTTC.

Details on this clonotype: A junction boundary mismatches the germline segment, possibly from a read error. This chain uses TRBV11-2 with TRBJ1-1; 9 nucleotides line up with TRBD1. The CDR3 totals 15 residues. Germline assignment: CDR1 SGHAT and CDR2 FQNNGV. CDR3 bases: TGTGTCAGCAGCTTAAGACAGGGGGTGAGAATTGAAGCGTTCTTT. Protein: CVSSLRQGVRIEAFF.

With regard to this clonotype: It may be a read error: a sequence one base away is much more abundant. J is TRBJ1-2 and V is TRBV6-2 or TRBV6-3; D unclear. The germline gives CDR1 MNHEY, CDR2 SVGEGT. The germline V and J ends were trimmed by 7 bases and 4 bases, with 13 bases remaining between them. There are 13 residues in the CDR3. The CDR3 loop reads CASNHTGIYGYTF. The CDR3 DNA sequence: TGTGCCAGCAACCACACCGGAATCTATGGCTACACCTTC.

In the case of this clonotype: The germline gene is not matched at one end of the junction; a read error may be the cause. The chain uses TRBV11-2 and TRBJ2-1, with 7 nucleotides matching TRBD2. The germline V gene has CDR1 SGHAT and CDR2 FQNNGV. The CDR3 has 14 amino acids. The CDR3 loop is CVSSILARVGEQFF. CDR3 nucleotide sequence: TGTGTCAGCAGCATACTAGCGAGAGTCGGTGAGCAGTTCTTC.

This clonotype was picked up a small number of times. A read error may explain this, as a much larger clone is one base away. The chain links TRBV6-2 or TRBV6-3 to TRBJ2-7; no firm D call. The CDR3 covers 12 residues. Germline loops: CDR1 MNHEY, CDR2 SVGEGT. CDR3 sequence: CASSYDKGEKYF. The CDR3 DNA follows: TGTGCCAGCAGCTATGATAAAGGCGAGAAGTACTTC.

The chain carries TRBV11-3 and TRBJ1-1; D is unresolved. From germline, CDR1 is SGHNT and CDR2 YENEEA. The CDR3 is 12 amino acids. With 4 bases removed from V and 8 bases from J, the gap between germline ends came to 11 bases. The DNA for the CDR3 is TGTGCCAGCAGCTCTAACTGGGGAGAAGCTTTCTTT. Amino acids: CASSSNWGEAFF. Variable domain in full (rest from reference TRBV11-3 and TRBJ1-1): EAGVVQSPRYKIIEKKQPVAFWCNPISGHNTLYWYLQNLGQGPELLIRYENEEAVDDSQLPKDRFSAERLKGVDSTLKIQPAELGDSAVYLCASSSNWGEAFFGQGTRLTVV.

The gene calls are TRBV6-2 or TRBV6-3 and TRBJ1-5; D not resolved. The CDR3 is 15 amino acids. The ends were cut back, 5 bases at V and 1 base at J, with 12 bases in the middle. Germline V gene data show CDR1 as MNHEY and CDR2 as SVGEGT. CDR3 residues: CASSDTRLSNQPQHF. In nucleotides, the CDR3 is TGTGCCAGCAGTGACACCCGGCTAAGCAATCAGCCCCAGCATTTT.

The CDR3 spells CASSQLAGARETQYF. The CDR3 region has the DNA TGTGCCAGCAGCCAATTAGCGGGAGCTAGAGAAACGCAGTATTTT. The chain carries TRBV5-6 and TRBJ2-3, with TRBD2 identical over 9 bases. Germline CDR1 is SGHDT and CDR2 is YYEEEE. The J segment lost 9 bases and the V segment lost 4 bases, leaving 12 bases of the junction unmatched. This CDR3 has 15 residues. Using reference TRBV5-6 and TRBJ2-3 for the parts outside the CDR3, the full variable domain is DAGVTQSPTHLIKTRGQQVTLRCSPKSGHDTVSWYQQALGQGPQFIFQYYEEEERQRGNFPDRFSGHQFPNYSSELNVNALLLGDSALYLCASSQLAGARETQYFGPGTRLTVL.

A single count supports this clonotype. One end of the junction fails to match germline, which may point to a read error. The chain recombines TRBV11-2 with TRBJ1-4; the D gene is possibly TRBD1 (6 bases). This CDR3 comprises 16 residues. CDR1 is SGHAT and CDR2 is FQNNGV in the germline V gene. This chain's CDR3 is CTSSLTRDTRGRKLFF. Here the CDR3 DNA reads TGTACCAGCAGCTTAACCCGGGACACTAGGGGGAGGAAACTGTTTTTT.

This clonotype was seen ten or more times. Mismatch with germline at one junction end may stem from a read error. The chain uses TRBV5-5 and TRBJ2-2; 9 bases agree with TRBD1. From germline, CDR1 is SGHKS and CDR2 YYEKEE (reference sequence). The CDR3 is 15 residues long. The CDR3, as DNA: TGTGCCAGCAGCAAACAGGGGGCCAACACCGAGGAGCTGTTTTTT. Protein: CASSKQGANTEELFF.

The chain employs TRBV29-1 and TRBJ2-7, with D maybe TRBD2 (6 bases). The germline V gene has CDR1 SQVTM and CDR2 ANQGSEA. V lost 6 bases and J lost 10, with 25 bases in between. The CDR3 is 14 residues long. The CDR3 loop reads CSVGTGGYSYDQYF. The CDR3 DNA reads TGCAGCGTCGGGACTGGCGGTTACTCCTATGATCAGTACTTC.

This clonotype was seen more than once but under ten times. One junction end does not reproduce the germline sequence, and a read error may be involved. The chain carries TRBV11-2 and TRBJ2-1, with D possibly being TRBD1 (6 bases). The CDR3 has 12 residues. Germline CDR1 reads SGHAT; CDR2 reads FQNNGV. The CDR3 DNA sequence: TGTGCTAGCAACTTGGGACACTACCAGCAGTTCTTC. Translating it yields CASNLGHYQQFF.

The chain has TRBV28 and TRBJ2-7; 8 bases are shared with TRBD1. The V gene's germline CDR1 is MDHEN and CDR2 SYDVKM. There are 16 residues in the CDR3. The V and J ends lost 5 bases and 4 bases, in that order; junction bases with no gene match: 13. The CDR3 DNA is TGTGCCAGCAGTCCTACTGTAGGGACAGGAAAGTACGAGCAGTACTTC. As protein: CASSPTVGTGKYEQYF.

A note on this clonotype: Compared with germline, one end of the junction differs, possibly owing to a read error. This chain joins TRBV11-1 and TRBJ2-3; 7 nucleotides agree with TRBD1. The length of the CDR3 is 14 residues. Germline-derived CDR1 and CDR2 are SGHAT and FQDESV (reference sequence). The CDR3 region has the DNA TGTGCTAGCAGCTTAGCTACCGGGACAGATACGGAGTATTTT. Amino acid sequence: CASSLATGTDTEYF. Complete variable domain (other parts from reference TRBV11-1 and TRBJ2-3): EAEVAQSPRYKITEKSQAVAFWCDPISGHATLYWYRQILGQGPELLVQFQDESVVDDSQLPKDRFSAERLKGVDSTLKIQPAELGDSAMYLCASSLATGTDTEYFGPGTRLTVL.

On this clonotype: No conserved phenylalanine or tryptophan ends this CDR3, so it is likely a read error. This rearrangement joins TRBV20-1 to TRBJ1-5; tentative D call: TRBD1 (5 bases). CDR1 and CDR2 (germline): DFQATT, SNEGSKA (reference sequence). CDR3 size: 13 residues. This CDR3 reads CSANRGENRPQHY. CDR3 DNA sequence: TGCAGTGCTAACAGAGGGGAGAATCGGCCCCAGCATTAT.

This clonotype has more than one count but fewer than ten. Possible read error: a much larger clone is one base away. The rearrangement joins TRBV6-5 to TRBJ1-5; weak D call: TRBD1 (5 bases). Between the trimmed V and J ends, which lost 6 bases and 0 bases, there was a span of 12 bases. The CDR3 length is 15 residues. Germline V gene data show CDR1 as MNHEY and CDR2 as SVGAGI. The CDR3 nucleotides are TGTGCCAGCAGGAGGACACTTCATAGCAATCAGCCCCAGCATTTT. It yields the protein CASRRTLHSNQPQHF.

As regards this clonotype: Since a much larger clone is just one base distant, this may be a read error. The V and J genes are TRBV6-1 and TRBJ2-7; a weak D match, TRBD2 (6 bases). CDR3 length: 13 residues. Germline values: CDR1 MNHNS, CDR2 SASEGT. V shed 6 bases and J shed 5 bases, with 14 bases lying between them. CDR3 nucleotides: TGTGCCAGCAGAGACCCGGAGGGCGACGAGCAGTACTTC. Amino acid sequence: CASRDPEGDEQYF.

Regarding this clonotype: This is likely a read error, given that the CDR3 carries no conserved phenylalanine or tryptophan at its end. The chain combines TRBV29-1 with TRBJ2-7; 10 nucleotides match TRBD1. This CDR3 has 13 amino acids. The V gene's germline CDR1 is SQVTM and CDR2 ANQGSEA. The CDR3 here is CNVGGQGSYEQYL. DNA for the CDR3: TGCAACGTTGGGGGACAGGGGTCTTACGAGCAGTACCTC.

On this clonotype itself: A much larger clone lies one base from this, so it may be a read error. The chain carries TRBV5-5 and TRBJ1-6; D is uncertain. The CDR3 is made up of 15 amino acids. The V end lost 4 bases, the J end lost 10 bases, and 18 bases lay between the germline ends. Germline CDR1 reads SGHKS; CDR2 reads YYEKEE (reference sequence). DNA for the CDR3: TGTGCCAGCAGCGGCTGGATCAAGGGAGGATCACCCCTCCACTTT. Residues: CASSGWIKGGSPLHF.

Concerning this clonotype: A much larger clone sits a single nucleotide away, making a read error possible. The chain couples TRBV29-1 to TRBJ2-2, with TRBD2 matching over 7 bases. The CDR3 sequence is 14 residues long. Germline V gene lookup returns CDR1 SQVTM and CDR2 ANQGSEA. Written as DNA, the CDR3 is TGCAGCCATAAACGGGGGGAGGGCCTCGGGGAGCTGTGTTTT. Translated, it gives CSHKRGEGLGELCF.

To note about this clonotype: The CDR3 carries no conserved terminal phenylalanine or tryptophan, so it likely arises from a read error. V is TRBV20-1 and J is TRBJ2-1; TRBD1 matches 8 bases. This CDR3 contains 16 residues. Trimming took 5 bases from V and 1 from J; bases not matched to a gene: 10. Germline V CDR1 and CDR2: DFQATT, SNEGSKA (reference sequence). For the CDR3, the DNA is TGCAGTGCTTGCGAGCCACAGGGGGGATCCTACAATGAGCAGTTCCCC. Protein: CSACEPQGGSYNEQFP.

In this sample, this clonotype turned up many times. V usage is TRBV6-5 and J usage is TRBJ1-3, with D perhaps matching TRBD1 (6 bases). V dropped 6 bases and J dropped 3 bases, with 18 bases sitting between them. The CDR3 covers 16 residues. Germline values: CDR1 MNHEY, CDR2 SVGAGI. CDR3 nucleotides: TGTGCCAGCAGCCCTTTTACGGGGGCAGGTGGAAACACCATATATTTT. This gives the protein CASSPFTGAGGNTIYF.

Of note for this clonotype: The germline gene is not matched at one end of the junction; a read error may be the cause. V gene TRBV29-1 combines with J gene TRBJ2-3; weak D call: TRBD1 (5 bases). There are 13 residues in the CDR3. In germline, CDR1 is SQVTM, CDR2 ANQGSEA. CDR3 region: CSVAGHNTDTLYF. The CDR3 coding sequence is TGCAGCGTTGCTGGACATAACACAGATACGCTGTATTTT.

Concerning this clonotype itself: It is likely a read error, because the conserved phenylalanine at the end of the CDR3 is missing. CDR3 amino acids: CASTAGVSGVEQPQHS. DNA for the CDR3: TGTGCCAGCACCGCGGGGGTGTCGGGAGTAGAGCAGCCCCAGCATTCT. V is TRBV6-1 and J is TRBJ1-5; D is possibly TRBD1 (5 bases). The CDR3 runs to 16 residues. Germline CDR1 and CDR2: MNHNS and SASEGT. Trimming shortened V by 7 bases and J by 7 bases, and 23 bases separated the two germline ends.